These 2 T cell receptor beta chains were sequenced from one sample in a study of blood T cell repertoires in COVID-19. Measured with immunoSEQ multiplex PCR; TCRdb has only the in-frame clones, and not every one. The sample holds more than 400,000 clones, about 90% seen once. Sequencing was carried out using PBMCs or T cells enriched from blood (not recorded which). The source of these receptors is a young woman who had recovered from COVID-19.

The V call is TRBV9, the J call TRBJ2-3; perhaps TRBD2 as D (5 bases). Looked up from germline, CDR1 is SGDLS and CDR2 is YYNGEE. Trimming pared 3 bases from V and 2 bases from J, leaving 16 bases between. There are 16 residues in the CDR3. The CDR3 nucleotides read TGTGCCAGCAGCGCATATACCGGGGTATCCACAGATACGCAGTATTTT. Translating it yields CASSAYTGVSTDTQYF.

This chain connects TRBV6-5 to TRBJ1-6; TRBD1 matches at 8 bases. The V and J ends lost 6 bases and 14 bases, in that order; junction bases with no gene match: 6. Germline V gives CDR1 MNHEY, CDR2 SVGAGI. The CDR3 loop spans 12 amino acids. CDR3 DNA: TGTGCCAGCAGCGACAGGGGATTGACCCTCCACTTT. Its protein is CASSDRGLTLHF.